These 23 T cell receptor beta chains were sequenced from one sample in a study of blood T cell repertoires in COVID-19. The assay was immunoSEQ multiplex PCR, and TCRdb's table has in-frame clones only and misses some. The sample shows a few hundred thousand clones, roughly 82% of them seen only once. The sequencing sample was made of peripheral blood. These receptors were obtained from a woman in her fifties or sixties with acute or convalescent COVID-19.

This clone was counted between two and nine times. The CDR3 DNA reads TGCGCCAGCAGCGCCATCTCCGGGACAGGGGGCAATTCACCCCTCCACTTT. Protein sequence: CASSAISGTGGNSPLHF. The rearrangement joins TRBV5-1 to TRBJ1-6, with 12 bases lining up with TRBD1. The CDR3 runs to 17 residues. From germline, CDR1 is SGHRS and CDR2 YFSETQ. V lost 4 bases, J lost 7 bases, and 9 bases stayed unmatched.

Details on this clone: Other DNA sequences from this sample encode an identical CDR3 as well. The V call is TRBV5-1, the J call TRBJ1-4; 11 nucleotides match TRBD1. This CDR3 contains 17 residues. The germline CDR1 and CDR2 sequences are SGHRS and YFSETQ. The ends lost 4 bases at V and 4 bases at J; junction bases unmatched: 9. CDR3 region: CASSLGQGAVFNEKLFF. The CDR3, as DNA: TGCGCCAGCAGCCTTGGACAGGGGGCGGTGTTTAATGAAAAACTGTTTTTT.

The chain uses TRBV18 and TRBJ1-5; 8 nucleotides align to TRBD1. V shed 3 bases and J 6 bases; nucleotides not matched to a gene: 1. CDR1 KGHSH and CDR2 LQKENI come from the germline V gene. This CDR3 contains 13 residues. For the CDR3, the DNA is TGTGCCAGCTCACCGGACAGGGTTCAGCCCCAGCATTTT. Translation gives CASSPDRVQPQHF.

This sequence joins TRBV15 and TRBJ2-7; 8 nucleotides match TRBD1. The V and J ends lost 7 bases and 5 bases, in that order; junction bases with no gene match: 7. This CDR3 comprises 13 residues. Germline V gene data show CDR1 as LNHNV and CDR2 as YYDKDF (reference sequence). As DNA, the CDR3 is TGTGCCACCATGGACAGGGTCGACCACGAGCAGTACTTC. This encodes CATMDRVDHEQYF.

This clone was counted only a few times. The CDR3 nucleotides are TGTGCCAGCAGCTTAGAAGTCCACCCCGACAGGGTGGGCCCCTACGAGCAGTACTTC. This codes for CASSLEVHPDRVGPYEQYF. V is TRBV13 and J is TRBJ2-7; 7 nucleotides agree with TRBD1. J gave up 2 bases and V 1 base, and 17 bases lay outside the gene matches. Per germline, CDR1 PRHDT and CDR2 FYEKMQ (reference sequence). The CDR3 is made up of 19 amino acids.

The chain joins TRBV11-1 to TRBJ2-1, with 7 bases lining up with TRBD1. V gave up 3 bases and J gave up 3 bases; unmatched junction bases: 8. Germline values: CDR1 SGHAT, CDR2 FQDESV (reference sequence). The CDR3 sequence is 16 residues long. DNA of the CDR3: TGTGCCAGCAGCTTTAGACAGGGTCGGAGCTACAATGAGCAGTTCTTC. It encodes CASSFRQGRSYNEQFF. The entire variable domain, with the rest obtained from reference TRBV11-1 and TRBJ2-1, is as follows: EAEVAQSPRYKITEKSQAVAFWCDPISGHATLYWYRQILGQGPELLVQFQDESVVDDSQLPKDRFSAERLKGVDSTLKIQPAELGDSAMYLCASSFRQGRSYNEQFFGPGTRLTVL.

The chain combines TRBV7-9 with TRBJ2-1; D is possibly TRBD2 (6 bases). Germline values: CDR1 SEHNR, CDR2 FQNEAQ (reference sequence). V was cut by 3 bases and J by 5 bases, with 20 bases left in between. The CDR3 is made up of 17 amino acids. DNA for the CDR3: TGTGCCAGCAGCTTGGCCCCCGGGACTTATACTAACAATGAGCAGTTCTTC. It specifies CASSLAPGTYTNNEQFF.

This chain links TRBV11-3 with TRBJ2-2, with 7 bases identical to TRBD1. CDR1 and CDR2 from the germline V gene are SGHNT and YENEEA. This CDR3 spans 16 amino acids. Trimming cost V 3 bases and J 1 base; bases outside gene matches: 5. CDR3 region: CASSFRAGGNTGELFF. The CDR3 DNA follows: TGTGCCAGCAGCTTCCGCGCAGGGGGGAACACCGGGGAGCTGTTTTTT.

The CDR3 DNA follows: TGTGCCAGCACCCCTCCGGGACTAGCAGGAGGCGAGCAGTACTTC. Translating it yields CASTPPGLAGGEQYF. The chain employs TRBV6-5 and TRBJ2-7; 9 nucleotides align to TRBD2. The CDR3 sequence is 15 residues long. Germline V CDR1 and CDR2: MNHEY, SVGAGI. V shed 7 bases, J shed 6 bases, and the junction held 13 bases outside the gene matches.

V usage is TRBV27 and J usage is TRBJ2-1, with TRBD2 matching 9 bases. J lost 4 bases, V lost 3 bases, and 4 bases had no gene match. The germline CDR1 and CDR2 sequences are MNHEY and SMNVEV (reference sequence). CDR3 length equals 15 residues. DNA for the CDR3: TGTGCCAGCAGTTTTACTAGCGGGCAGTACAATGAGCAGTTCTTC. The encoded protein is CASSFTSGQYNEQFF.

The V gene is TRBV4-2, the J gene TRBJ1-2; D is ambiguous. The V end lost 0 bases, the J end lost 4 bases, and 12 bases lay between the germline ends. Germline V lookup: CDR1 LGHNA, CDR2 YNFKEQ. CDR3 size: 15 residues. The DNA of the CDR3 is TGTGCCAGCAGCCAAGACTGGCAGGCCCTCTATGGCTACACCTTC. This sequence encodes CASSQDWQALYGYTF.

The CDR3, as DNA: TGTGCCAGCAGTCCATCGGGACTCCCCGGTACGCAGTATTTT. It yields the protein CASSPSGLPGTQYF. This chain uses TRBV27 with TRBJ2-3, with D perhaps matching TRBD2 (6 bases). V was pared by 5 bases and J by 8 bases, with 17 bases between. The CDR3 consists of 14 residues. From germline, CDR1 is MNHEY and CDR2 SMNVEV (reference sequence).

The rearrangement joins TRBV6-5 to TRBJ1-5; a possible D gene is TRBD1 (6 bases). V was cut by 10 bases and J by 0 bases, with 16 bases left in between. The CDR3 runs 15 residues. Germline V gene sequence: CDR1 MNHEY, CDR2 SVGAGI. The CDR3 reads CATKQGPDSNQPQHF. The CDR3 nucleotides read TGTGCCACCAAACAGGGCCCGGATAGCAATCAGCCCCAGCATTTT.

This clone has a handful of counts. The chain carries TRBV29-1 and TRBJ2-7; 7 bases are a match to TRBD1. Germline trimming cut 7 bases from V and 5 bases from J; bases unmatched to any gene: 8. The CDR3 runs to 12 residues. Germline CDR1 and CDR2: SQVTM and ANQGSEA. The CDR3 reads CSAGTAVNEQYF. The CDR3 bases are TGCAGCGCCGGGACAGCTGTCAACGAGCAGTACTTC.

The rearrangement joins TRBV9 to TRBJ2-7; possible D gene TRBD2, 5 bases. Germline values: CDR1 SGDLS, CDR2 YYNGEE. The CDR3 consists of 13 residues. V was clipped by 0 bases and J by 6 bases, with 10 bases between them. The CDR3 reads CASSVEASREQYF. In nucleotides, the CDR3 is TGTGCCAGCAGCGTAGAGGCTAGCCGCGAGCAGTACTTC. Combining the CDR3 with reference TRBV9 and TRBJ2-7 gives the whole variable domain DSGVTQTPKHLITATGQRVTLRCSPRSGDLSVYWYQQSLDQGLQFLIQYYNGEERAKGNILERFSAQQFPDLHSELNLSSLELGDSALYFCASSVEASREQYFGPGTRLTVT.

The chain has TRBV9 and TRBJ1-2, with 9 bases aligning to TRBD1. The trim removed 3 bases at V and 3 bases at J, leaving 6 bases unmatched. The germline V gene encodes CDR1 SGDLS and CDR2 YYNGEE. This CDR3 spans 15 amino acids. CDR3 amino acids: CASSDTGGADYGYTF. CDR3 sequence (DNA): TGTGCCAGCAGCGACACAGGGGGCGCCGACTATGGCTACACCTTC.

This rearrangement joins TRBV15 to TRBJ1-5; 9 positions agree with TRBD1. After removal of 6 bases from V and 7 bases from J, the junction contained 7 bases not matched to a gene. Germline CDR1 reads LNHNV; CDR2 reads YYDKDF (reference sequence). The CDR3 is made up of 14 amino acids. CDR3 region: CATRTGGFGQPQHF. The CDR3 region has the DNA TGTGCCACCAGAACAGGGGGCTTTGGACAGCCCCAGCATTTT.

V usage is TRBV5-4 and J usage is TRBJ2-1; possible D gene TRBD2, 5 bases. Germline-derived CDR1 and CDR2 are SGHNT and YYREEE (reference sequence). Trimming removed 1 base at V and 8 bases at J, with 13 bases between. There are 14 residues in the CDR3. This CDR3 is CASSLYYPGDEQFF. CDR3 coding DNA: TGTGCCAGCAGCTTGTATTACCCCGGGGATGAGCAGTTCTTC. Full variable domain (rest looked up from reference TRBV5-4 and TRBJ2-1): ETGVTQSPTHLIKTRGQQVTLRCSSQSGHNTVSWYQQALGQGPQFIFQYYREEENGRGNFPPRFSGLQFPNYSSELNVNALELDDSALYLCASSLYYPGDEQFFGPGTRLTVL.

The chain joins TRBV15 to TRBJ2-7; tentatively, D is TRBD2 (6 bases). Deletions cut 3 bases from V and 2 bases from J, with 14 bases between. The CDR3 contains 15 residues. In germline, CDR1 is LNHNV, CDR2 YYDKDF (reference sequence). CDR3 sequence (DNA): TGTGCCACCAGCAGGGCGGGGACTGGCGCCTACGAGCAGTACTTC. This codes for CATSRAGTGAYEQYF.

As regards this clone: The junction shows a germline mismatch at one end, possibly a read error. This rearrangement joins TRBV7-7 to TRBJ2-5; TRBD2 is a possible D gene (7 bases). The CDR3 length is 17 residues. CDR1 SSHAT and CDR2 FNYEAQ come from the germline V gene (reference sequence). The CDR3 DNA reads TGTGCTAGCAGCTTAGTTCCCGCGGGGGCGTACCAAGAGACCCAGTACTTC. Its protein product is CASSLVPAGAYQETQYF.

The chain links TRBV5-4 to TRBJ1-4; D gene ambiguous. Germline V gene sequence: CDR1 SGHNT, CDR2 YYREEE (reference sequence). This CDR3 region has 15 residues. V gave up 4 bases and J gave up 4 bases, with 14 bases separating them. CDR3 residues: CASSPTQARNEKLFF. CDR3 DNA: TGTGCCAGCAGCCCCACGCAGGCCCGTAATGAAAAACTGTTTTTT.

The gene calls are TRBV28 and TRBJ2-2; 10 bases agree with TRBD1. The CDR3 has 15 amino acids. V lost 6 bases to trimming and J lost 8 bases; unmatched junction nucleotides: 9. Germline CDR1 MDHEN, CDR2 SYDVKM. Written as DNA, the CDR3 is TGTGCCAGCAGGGGATTCCAGGGACAGGGGGGGGAGCTGTTTTTT. As protein: CASRGFQGQGGELFF.

V gene TRBV19 combines with J gene TRBJ1-1, with D unresolved. CDR1 LNHDA and CDR2 SQIVND come from the germline V gene (reference sequence). This CDR3 is 15 amino acids long. The V end lost 1 base, the J end lost 1 base, and 10 bases lay between the germline ends. Here the CDR3 DNA reads TGTGCCAGTAGTATAGGGGCCGACGGGAACACTGAAGCTTTCTTT. It is translated as CASSIGADGNTEAFF. Drawing the rest from reference TRBV19 and TRBJ1-1, the complete variable domain is DGGITQSPKYLFRKEGQNVTLSCEQNLNHDAMYWYRQDPGQGLRLIYYSQIVNDFQKGDIAEGYSVSREKKESFPLTVTSAQKNPTAFYLCASSIGADGNTEAFFGQGTRLTVV.